Here is one TCR beta chain with its context. The CDR3 has 14 residues. V trimming: 4 bases; J trimming: 4 bases; junction bases outside the gene matches: 6. Germline assignment: CDR1 SGHRS and CDR2 YFSETQ. These data are taken from a study of T cell responses to AZD1222 COVID-19 vaccine. The method was immunoSEQ multiplex PCR; TCRdb's version includes in-frame clones alone and lacks a portion of them. The repertoire includes approximately 130,000 clones, over 85% of them detected once, and about 3% sits in the top ten. The sequence derives from an adult in good health. Specimen: peripheral blood, collected on day 0 of AZD1222 vaccination. The genes are TRBV5-1 and TRBJ1-1; 8 bases align to TRBD1. CDR3 loop: CASSGNRGGTEAFF. CDR3 nucleotides: TGCGCCAGCAGCGGCAACAGGGGGGGCACTGAAGCTTTCTTT.